These 7 T cell receptor beta chains were all obtained from the same sample, sequenced in a study of T cell responses to AZD1222 COVID-19 vaccine (dated by TCRdb to the early 2020s). Interpreted using the paper, the time point label stands for: baseline before first vaccination. Libraries were built with the immunoSEQ multiplex PCR assay. As stored in TCRdb, this immuneACCESS dataset retains in-frame rearrangements with V and J assigned. A fraction of the clones does not appear; measured against another copy, unresolved V genes explain less than half of the discrepancy, and the remainder lacks a known reason. This sample gives 120,000 to 150,000 clones in total; under 95% of them show up just once. 4% to 6% of the sample is in the top ten clones. Sample: peripheral blood, taken on day 0 of AZD1222 vaccination. Every receptor here comes from an adult in good health.

V gene TRBV2 combines with J gene TRBJ1-5; D unresolved. Germline CDR1 SNHLY, CDR2 FYNNEI. The CDR3 totals 14 residues. V dropped 3 bases and J dropped 6 bases, with 12 bases sitting between them. The CDR3 protein is CASSEVSSGQPQHF. CDR3 DNA: TGTGCCAGCAGTGAGGTTTCTTCAGGTCAGCCCCAGCATTTT.

There are a few counts of this clone. The rearrangement joins TRBV28 to TRBJ1-2; 9 nucleotides line up with TRBD1. The V gene end was trimmed by 5 bases and the J gene end by 4 bases; junction bases not matched to a gene: 5. Germline V gene sequence: CDR1 MDHEN, CDR2 SYDVKM. CDR3 size: 14 residues. CDR3 DNA: TGTGCCAGCAGTCCGGGACAGGGAGGCTATGGCTACACCTTC. Translation: CASSPGQGGYGYTF.

This chain connects TRBV7-2 to TRBJ1-3, with D maybe TRBD1 (5 bases). The CDR3 covers 15 residues. CDR1 is SGHTA, CDR2 FQGNSA, per germline. Between the trimmed V and J ends, which lost 1 base and 2 bases, there was a span of 9 bases. CDR3 bases: TGTGCCAGCAGCTTAGGTTTAGGGGCTGGAAACACCATATATTTT. It specifies CASSLGLGAGNTIYF.

This clone was detected only a few times. This chain joins TRBV6-1 and TRBJ2-7; 12 positions agree with TRBD2. V lost 3 bases, J lost 3 bases, and 3 bases stayed unmatched. The germline CDR1 and CDR2 sequences are MNHNS and SASEGT. The CDR3 covers 15 residues. CDR3 amino acids: CASSDRLAGVYEQYF. DNA of the CDR3: TGTGCCAGCAGTGATAGACTAGCGGGGGTCTACGAGCAGTACTTC.

This chain joins TRBV7-2 and TRBJ2-7; 11 nucleotides align to TRBD1. This CDR3 has 14 amino acids. Germline CDR1 SGHTA, CDR2 FQGNSA. V dropped 3 bases and J dropped 7; count of bases not matched to a gene: 5. The chain's CDR3 is CASSFGQGAEEQYF. CDR3 nucleotide sequence: TGTGCCAGCAGCTTTGGACAGGGGGCAGAGGAGCAGTACTTC.

This chain uses TRBV10-3 with TRBJ2-3; D is tentatively TRBD1 or TRBD2 (5 bases each). The length of the CDR3 is 14 residues. CDR1 is ENHRY, CDR2 SYGVKD, per germline. V was cut by 4 bases and J by 2 bases, with 10 bases left in between. The CDR3 sequence: CAISGSGTTDTQYF. The CDR3, as DNA: TGTGCCATCAGTGGGTCGGGGACCACAGATACGCAGTATTTT.

This chain joins TRBV27 and TRBJ2-5, with D possibly TRBD1 on 6 matching bases. V lost 3 bases and J lost 2, with 13 bases in between. This CDR3 has 15 residues. Germline CDR1 MNHEY, CDR2 SMNVEV (reference sequence). CDR3 DNA: TGTGCCAGCAGTTTTGTGGGGGCTGATCAAGAGACCCAGTACTTC. Its protein product is CASSFVGADQETQYF.